This TCR beta chain was sequenced in a study of OX40 agonist ivuxolimab in advanced cancers. Across the whole study: Three patients, one with hepatocellular carcinoma and two with cutaneous melanoma, responded partially. Findings and limits, study-wide: Dosing at 0.1 to 3.0 mg/kg was accompanied by clonal expansion of CD4+ and CD8+ blood T cells by week 6. Certain nonresponding patients likewise had low normalized T-cell clonal expansion.

Using immunoSEQ multiplex PCR, the repertoire was profiled, and TCRdb retains in-frame clones only, with some absent. The data hold 100,000 to 110,000 clones, with 75% to 90% observed a single time. Germline values: CDR1 SGHVS, CDR2 FQNEAQ. V lost 5 bases and J 2 bases, leaving 16 bases between the germline ends. The CDR3 length is 15 residues. To note about this clone: The target antigen is unknown.

Autoimmune disease history or systemic immunosuppression led to patients being barred. This receptor was taken from an adult with an advanced solid tumor such as melanoma, head and neck, liver or kidney cancer. The material sequenced was CD4+ or CD8+ T cells sorted from blood, taken in a trial of the OX40 agonist ivuxolimab. This chain joins TRBV7-8 and TRBJ2-7; D is possibly TRBD2 (5 bases). The CDR3 bases are TGTGCCAGCAGCCACCCGCGCGGGCCTGCCTACGAGCAGTACTTC. Translated: CASSHPRGPAYEQYF.